A single sample is the source of the 29 T cell receptor beta chains below, sequenced in a study of OX40 agonist ivuxolimab in advanced cancers. Measured with immunoSEQ multiplex PCR; TCRdb has only the in-frame clones, and not every one. The sample has 70,000 to 95,000 clones; about 90% are singletons. Here the sequenced sample was CD4+ or CD8+ T cells sorted from blood, taken in a trial of the OX40 agonist ivuxolimab. These receptor sequences come from an adult with an advanced solid tumor such as melanoma, head and neck, liver or kidney cancer.

The CDR3 DNA sequence: TGTGCCAGTAGGGAAGGGGACTATGGCTACACCTTC. As protein: CASREGDYGYTF. The J gene is TRBJ1-2, the V gene TRBV19; weak D call: TRBD1 (5 bases). Germline CDR1 and CDR2: LNHDA and SQIVND (reference sequence). The CDR3 length is 12 residues. V was clipped by 6 bases and J by 3 bases, with 8 bases between them.

In its sample, this clone was seen once. This chain joins TRBV7-8 and TRBJ2-7; 9 nucleotides line up with TRBD1. Looked up from germline, CDR1 is SGHVS and CDR2 is FQNEAQ. The V gene end was trimmed by 5 bases and the J gene end by 5 bases; junction bases not matched to a gene: 7. This CDR3 has 14 amino acids. CDR3 residues: CASSKWTGADEQYF. The CDR3 DNA reads as TGTGCCAGCAGCAAATGGACAGGGGCTGACGAGCAGTACTTC.

The V call is TRBV5-1, the J call TRBJ1-1; TRBD1 is a possible D gene (6 bases). CDR3 length equals 14 residues. Trimming shortened V by 1 base and J by 6 bases, and 13 bases separated the two germline ends. Germline V lookup: CDR1 SGHRS, CDR2 YFSETQ. CDR3 sequence reads: CASSLNTGTAEAFF. The CDR3 DNA reads as TGCGCCAGCAGCTTGAATACAGGGACGGCTGAAGCTTTCTTT.

The chain recombines TRBV11-3 with TRBJ2-1, with D perhaps TRBD1 or TRBD2 (5 bases each). From germline, CDR1 is SGHNT and CDR2 YENEEA. The CDR3 contains 16 residues. Trimming removed 0 bases from V and 7 bases from J, with 16 bases in between. The CDR3 protein is CASSLEGWGRPNEQFF. CDR3 sequence (DNA): TGTGCCAGCAGCTTAGAAGGTTGGGGGAGACCGAATGAGCAGTTCTTC.

The CDR3 coding sequence is TGTGCCAGCAGTGTAAGCCTAAGCTCCTACAATGAGCAGTTCTTC. This sequence encodes CASSVSLSSYNEQFF. The chain employs TRBV6-1 and TRBJ2-1, with D uncertain. The germline gives CDR1 MNHNS, CDR2 SASEGT. Between the trimmed V and J ends, which lost 4 bases and 0 bases, there was a span of 10 bases. The length of the CDR3 is 15 residues.

This clone showed up just a few times. The chain combines TRBV7-9 with TRBJ1-2; D unclear. The germline V and J ends were trimmed by 5 bases and 7 bases, with 5 bases remaining between them. Germline assignment: CDR1 SEHNR and CDR2 FQNEAQ (reference sequence). The CDR3 spans 10 residues. The CDR3 sequence is CASSHPGYTF. CDR3 coding DNA: TGTGCCAGCAGCCACCCTGGCTACACCTTC.

This chain connects TRBV7-9 to TRBJ1-4, with no clear D. Looked up from germline, CDR1 is SEHNR and CDR2 is FQNEAQ (reference sequence). V was trimmed by 1 base and J by 8 bases, leaving 2 bases between them. The CDR3 has 11 residues. The CDR3 is CASSLDEKLFF. The CDR3 DNA follows: TGTGCCAGCAGCTTAGACGAAAAACTGTTTTTT.

J is TRBJ2-5 and V is TRBV19; D is perhaps TRBD2 (6 bases). Trimming removed 2 bases at V and 5 bases at J, with 15 bases between. The germline V gene encodes CDR1 LNHDA and CDR2 SQIVND (reference sequence). The CDR3 runs to 15 residues. This CDR3 is CASSIIGQGGETQYF. The CDR3, as DNA: TGTGCCAGTAGTATAATAGGCCAGGGAGGTGAGACCCAGTACTTC.

The rearrangement uses TRBV5-1 and TRBJ2-7; 9 bases agree with TRBD1. The germline V gene encodes CDR1 SGHRS and CDR2 YFSETQ. CDR3 length: 15 residues. The ends lost 3 bases at V and 1 base at J; junction bases unmatched: 5. Here the CDR3 DNA reads TGCGCCAGCAGCTCCGGGGACAGGGTGTCCTACGAGCAGTACTTC. Translated: CASSSGDRVSYEQYF.

The genes are TRBV11-2 and TRBJ2-3; D possibly corresponds to TRBD2 (5 bases). Germline V lookup: CDR1 SGHAT, CDR2 FQNNGV. The CDR3 has 14 residues. V lost 5 bases and J 6 bases, leaving 15 bases between the germline ends. The CDR3 DNA sequence: TGTGCCAGCAGCCTTAACCTAGCATCGGATACGCAGTATTTT. This sequence encodes CASSLNLASDTQYF.

The chain employs TRBV7-4 and TRBJ2-7; TRBD2 matches 8 bases. V was pared by 2 bases and J by 6 bases, with 12 bases of the junction left unmatched. Germline-derived CDR1 and CDR2 are SGHVT and SQSDAQ. The length of the CDR3 is 16 residues. CDR3: CASSLWGEAGDVEQYF. In DNA, the CDR3 is TGTGCCAGCAGCTTATGGGGGGAAGCGGGAGATGTCGAGCAGTACTTC.

The V gene is TRBV30, the J gene TRBJ2-7; tentatively, D is TRBD1 or TRBD2 (5 bases each). CDR1 is GTSNPN, CDR2 SVGIG, per germline (reference sequence). Trimming left V 0 bases short and J 2 bases short, with 11 bases between. CDR3 length: 14 amino acids. CDR3 coding DNA: TGTGCCTGGAGTGTAGGGACCGCCACCTACGAGCAGTACTTC. Translating it yields CAWSVGTATYEQYF.

The chain uses TRBV5-1 and TRBJ1-1; D may be TRBD1 (6 bases). Germline CDR1 reads SGHRS; CDR2 reads YFSETQ. This CDR3 has 14 residues. Trimming shortened V by 4 bases and J by 0 bases, and 10 bases separated the two germline ends. The CDR3 DNA sequence: TGCGCCAGCAGCAAGGACAGATTGAACACTGAAGCTTTCTTT. Its protein product is CASSKDRLNTEAFF.

The rearrangement links TRBV11-2 to TRBJ2-5; 10 nucleotides align to TRBD2. Germline CDR1 reads SGHAT; CDR2 reads FQNNGV. CDR3 size: 16 residues. V gave up 0 bases and J gave up 4 bases; unmatched junction bases: 5. The DNA for the CDR3 is TGTGCCAGCAGCTTAGAATCTAGCGGGAGCATAGAGACCCAGTACTTC. Protein: CASSLESSGSIETQYF.

The chain links TRBV6-5 to TRBJ2-2; D is ambiguous. V lost 6 bases and J lost 5, with 10 bases in between. The germline gives CDR1 MNHEY, CDR2 SVGAGI. CDR3 size: 13 residues. The CDR3: CASSPLRTGELFF. DNA of the CDR3: TGTGCCAGCAGCCCATTAAGGACCGGGGAGCTGTTTTTT.

This sequence joins TRBV18 and TRBJ2-5; a weak D match, TRBD2 (6 bases). The germline V and J ends were trimmed by 0 bases and 4 bases, with 12 bases remaining between them. CDR1 and CDR2 (germline): KGHSH, LQKENI. CDR3 length equals 15 residues. DNA for the CDR3: TGTGCCAGCTCACCACCTCGGACGGAGGGAGAGACCCAGTACTTC. The encoded protein is CASSPPRTEGETQYF.

CDR3 in DNA: TGCGCCAGCAGCCCAACTCTGAACACTGAAGCTTTCTTT. This gives the protein CASSPTLNTEAFF. The V and J genes are TRBV5-1 and TRBJ1-1; D unresolved. Trimming cost V 4 bases and J 0 bases, with 7 bases left between them. The CDR3 runs to 13 residues. Germline CDR1 reads SGHRS; CDR2 reads YFSETQ.

The count of this clone is one. This rearrangement joins TRBV7-3 to TRBJ2-5; D may be TRBD2 (5 bases). CDR1 is SGHTA, CDR2 FQGTGA, per germline. This CDR3 has 14 amino acids. V was shortened by 8 bases and J by 1 base, with 14 bases between the two germline ends. The DNA of the CDR3 is TGTGCCAGCGTAAGAGCGGACCCCCAAGAGACCCAGTACTTC. Translating it yields CASVRADPQETQYF.

V usage is TRBV10-1 and J usage is TRBJ2-5, with 8 positions matching TRBD1. This CDR3 has 13 residues. With V trimmed by 6 bases and J by 5 bases, 5 bases remained unmatched. CDR1 and CDR2 from the germline V gene are WNHNN and SYGVQD (reference sequence). This CDR3 is CASSEQGVETQYF. The CDR3 region has the DNA TGCGCCAGCAGCGAACAGGGGGTTGAGACCCAGTACTTC.

This chain links TRBV5-4 with TRBJ1-2; D remains ambiguous. This CDR3 comprises 12 residues. Deletions cut 0 bases from V and 8 bases from J, with 8 bases between. The germline V gene encodes CDR1 SGHNT and CDR2 YYREEE (reference sequence). This CDR3 reads CASSLEVRGYTF. CDR3 nucleotide sequence: TGTGCCAGCAGCTTGGAGGTTAGGGGCTACACCTTC.

J is TRBJ2-3 and V is TRBV11-2, with unresolved D. Trimming cost V 1 base and J 2 bases, with 10 bases left between them. This CDR3 region has 15 residues. Germline CDR1 and CDR2: SGHAT and FQNNGV. The CDR3 loop reads CASSLVPASTDTQYF. The DNA of the CDR3 is TGTGCCAGCAGCTTAGTCCCGGCGTCCACAGATACGCAGTATTTT.

The gene calls are TRBV19 and TRBJ2-7; TRBD1 matches 7 bases. The germline CDR1 and CDR2 sequences are LNHDA and SQIVND (reference sequence). The CDR3 is 13 amino acids. V shed 9 bases and J 3 bases; nucleotides not matched to a gene: 8. The CDR3 nucleotides read TGTGCCAGCCTCGACAGGGTGGGCTACGAGCAGTACTTC. It translates to CASLDRVGYEQYF. Drawing the rest from reference TRBV19 and TRBJ2-7, the complete variable domain is DGGITQSPKYLFRKEGQNVTLSCEQNLNHDAMYWYRQDPGQGLRLIYYSQIVNDFQKGDIAEGYSVSREKKESFPLTVTSAQKNPTAFYLCASLDRVGYEQYFGPGTRLTVT.

This clone was recorded a few times. The chain recombines TRBV30 with TRBJ1-5, with D hard to call. The CDR3 covers 14 residues. The V end was cut by 2 bases, the J end by 5 bases, with 13 bases between. Germline-derived CDR1 and CDR2 are GTSNPN and SVGIG (reference sequence). The CDR3 reads CAWSSLDFDQPQHF. Here the CDR3 DNA reads TGTGCCTGGAGTAGTTTGGATTTCGATCAGCCCCAGCATTTT.

The chain uses TRBV7-2 and TRBJ2-7, with 7 positions matching TRBD1. The CDR3 consists of 15 residues. Germline V CDR1 and CDR2: SGHTA, FQGNSA. V lost 0 bases and J lost 5; bases outside the gene matches: 7. The CDR3 is CASSLAPGQTNEQYF. The CDR3 coding sequence is TGTGCCAGCAGCTTAGCCCCGGGACAGACAAACGAGCAGTACTTC.

The rearrangement links TRBV2 to TRBJ2-1, with TRBD2 matching 7 bases. V lost 6 bases and J lost 0; bases outside the gene matches: 2. The CDR3 is 14 amino acids. Germline V gene lookup returns CDR1 SNHLY and CDR2 FYNNEI. The CDR3 nucleotides are TGTGCCAGCAGAGGACTAGTCTCCTACAATGAGCAGTTCTTC. Its translation: CASRGLVSYNEQFF.

This sequence joins TRBV18 and TRBJ2-1, with 9 bases matching TRBD1. CDR1 and CDR2 (germline): KGHSH, LQKENI. The CDR3 has 15 amino acids. V trimming: 5 bases; J trimming: 6 bases; junction bases outside the gene matches: 8. DNA for the CDR3: TGTGCCAGCTCAGGGACAGGGTTGAAGGGCAATGAGCAGTTCTTC. It is translated as CASSGTGLKGNEQFF.

V gene TRBV27 combines with J gene TRBJ1-3; 8 bases align to TRBD1. V shed 4 bases, J shed 3 bases, and the junction held 2 bases outside the gene matches. CDR1 is MNHEY and CDR2 is SMNVEV in the germline V gene (reference sequence). This CDR3 is 14 amino acids long. The CDR3 DNA follows: TGTGCCAGCAGTTACGGACAGGGTGGAAACACCATATATTTT. It encodes CASSYGQGGNTIYF.

The rearrangement joins TRBV30 to TRBJ2-5; D assignment may be TRBD1 or TRBD2 (6 bases each). The V and J ends lost 1 base and 10 bases respectively, with 13 bases between them. Germline V CDR1 and CDR2: GTSNPN, SVGIG (reference sequence). The CDR3 covers 12 residues. The CDR3 sequence is CAWSAGAGDQYF. CDR3 nucleotides: TGTGCCTGGAGTGCGGGGGCCGGGGACCAGTACTTC.

V usage is TRBV7-2 and J usage is TRBJ2-7; D remains unclear. In germline, CDR1 is SGHTA, CDR2 FQGNSA. Deletions cut 1 base from V and 6 bases from J, with 13 bases between. This CDR3 region has 14 residues. Written as DNA, the CDR3 is TGTGCCAGCAGCTTAGTAGTGATGTCCGGCGAGCAGTACTTC. Residues: CASSLVVMSGEQYF. Complete variable domain (other parts from reference TRBV7-2 and TRBJ2-7): GAGVSQSPSNKVTEKGKDVELRCDPISGHTALYWYRQSLGQGLEFLIYFQGNSAPDKSGLPSDRFSAERTGGSVSTLTIQRTQQEDSAVYLCASSLVVMSGEQYFGPGTRLTVT.